The 13 T cell receptor beta chains below come from one sample, sequenced in a study of tumor and adjacent non-tumor tissue in lung cancer. A modified ARM-PCR protocol with three rounds of nested PCR amplified TCRbeta. TCRdb processed the multiplex PCR reads anew with MiXCR; each CDR3 protein has one entry. In the table there are 89,000 or so distinct CDR3 sequences, around 59% of which are singletons. This sample's RNA came from whole unsorted tissue. The specimen was lung tumor tissue. These receptors were collected from a man between 65 and 79 years old with non-small cell lung cancer.

In this sample, this clonotype turned up many times. The V call is TRBV6-5, the J call TRBJ1-2, with TRBD1 matching 7 bases. The CDR3 is 11 residues long. Germline loops: CDR1 MNHEY, CDR2 SVGAGI. V gave up 8 bases and J gave up 4 bases; unmatched junction bases: 1. The CDR3 DNA sequence: TGTGCCAGCGGACAGGTCTATGGCTACACCTTC. It translates to CASGQVYGYTF.

About this clonotype: Mismatch with germline at one junction end may stem from a read error. V gene TRBV11-1 combines with J gene TRBJ1-1; D is possibly TRBD1 (6 bases). The CDR3 length is 15 residues. Germline CDR1 is SGHAT and CDR2 is FQDESV (reference sequence). The CDR3 loop is CASSLALGRDTEALF. CDR3 nucleotide sequence: TGTGCCAGCAGCTTAGCGCTAGGACGGGACACTGAAGCTTTATTT.

A note on this clonotype: The germline gene is not matched at one end of the junction; a read error may be the cause. V and J are TRBV20-1 and TRBJ1-4, with TRBD1 matching over 8 bases. Germline CDR1 and CDR2: DFQATT and SNEGSKA (reference sequence). CDR3 size: 16 residues. The CDR3 sequence: CSARPTGGWANEKQFF. As DNA, the CDR3 is TGCAGTGCTAGACCTACAGGGGGTTGGGCTAATGAAAAACAGTTTTTT.

The sample holds one count of this clonotype. Its ends do not fully match the called genes, so a read error is possible. The V call is TRBV11-3, the J call TRBJ2-1, with TRBD1 matching over 9 bases. This CDR3 is built from 15 residues. Germline assignment: CDR1 SGHNT and CDR2 YENEEA. The CDR3 sequence: CASSLDRGACNEQFF. For the CDR3, the DNA is TGTGCCAGTAGCTTAGACAGGGGGGCCTGCAATGAGCAGTTCTTC.

This clonotype was counted between two and nine times. A much more abundant neighbour one base away suggests this may be a read error. V gene TRBV6-5 combines with J gene TRBJ1-5; TRBD1 might be the D (5 bases). The CDR3 contains 15 residues. Between the trimmed V and J ends, which lost 5 bases and 3 bases, there was a span of 14 bases. The germline V gene encodes CDR1 MNHEY and CDR2 SVGAGI. The chain's CDR3 is CASSPQRGNNQPQHF. In nucleotides, the CDR3 is TGTGCCAGCAGTCCCCAGAGGGGTAACAATCAGCCCCAGCATTTT.

To note about this clonotype: Just one base apart from a much larger clone, this may be a read error. This chain links TRBV12-3 or TRBV12-4 with TRBJ1-1, with TRBD1 identical over 9 bases. This CDR3 is built from 16 residues. The CDR3 DNA is TGTGCCAGCAGTCCTAGCCCAACAGGGGGCGGGGGTGAAGCTCTCTTT. It yields the protein CASSPSPTGGGGEALF.

The chain combines TRBV5-5 with TRBJ1-2; D call uncertain. The CDR3 contains 12 residues. Germline CDR1 and CDR2: SGHKS and YYEKEE (reference sequence). V shed 5 bases and J shed 10 bases, with 15 bases lying between them. CDR3 amino acids: CASSTIVGVYTF. CDR3 nucleotide sequence: TGTGCCAGCAGTACCATCGTCGGGGTCTACACCTTC.

As concerns this clonotype: A clone one base away is much larger, so this may be a read error. This chain uses TRBV7-8 with TRBJ1-5, with 7 nucleotides matching TRBD1. This CDR3 spans 15 amino acids. CDR1 and CDR2 (germline): SGHVS, FQNEAQ. V was clipped by 1 base and J by 6 bases; unmatched bases: 6. CDR3 sequence: CASSLGQGPCQPQHF. CDR3 coding DNA: TGTGCCAGCAGCTTAGGACAGGGCCCCTGTCAGCCCCAGCATTTT.

This clonotype was counted a few times. The germline gene is not matched at one end of the junction; a read error may be the cause. CDR3 coding DNA: TGTGACAGCAGTGCCTGGACGGAACCGACCTACGGGCAGTACTTC. Its translation is CDSSAWTEPTYGQYF. The V gene is TRBV11-2, the J gene TRBJ2-7; D unclear. Germline CDR1 SGHAT, CDR2 FQNNGV. CDR3 length: 15 amino acids.

As to this clonotype: The junction departs from the called germline gene at one end, perhaps through a read error. This chain uses TRBV20-1 with TRBJ1-6; no reliable D call. This CDR3 spans 13 amino acids. Per the germline V gene, CDR1 is DFQATT and CDR2 is SNEGSKA (reference sequence). The CDR3 spells CSARVAYNSPPHF. The CDR3 DNA reads TGCAGTGCTAGGGTCGCCTATAATTCACCCCCCCACTTT.

About this clonotype: A read error may be the cause here, since a much bigger clone is one base away. The V call is TRBV6-1, the J call TRBJ1-6, with TRBD1 identical over 7 bases. Looked up from germline, CDR1 is MNHNS and CDR2 is SASEGT. CDR3 length equals 14 residues. CDR3 region: CASSSPGQYGPLQF. In nucleotides, the CDR3 is TGTGCCAGCAGTAGCCCGGGACAGTACGGACCCCTCCAATTT.

The chain joins TRBV28 to TRBJ2-5; D is undetermined. Per germline, CDR1 MDHEN and CDR2 SYDVKM. The CDR3 contains 12 residues. V shed 6 bases and J shed 7 bases, with 12 bases lying between them. CDR3 sequence (DNA): TGTGCCAGCAGACTCTCCCCGGGGACCCAGTACTTC. This gives the protein CASRLSPGTQYF.

This chain links TRBV11-2 with TRBJ2-2; TRBD2 matches at 9 bases. In germline, CDR1 is SGHAT, CDR2 FQNNGV. This CDR3 is 17 amino acids long. J gave up 10 bases and V 6 bases, and 18 bases lay outside the gene matches. CDR3 nucleotide sequence: TGTGCCAGCAGTTCGGGACTAGCTGTGACTTACGGTAAGGAGCTGTTTTTT. It specifies CASSSGLAVTYGKELFF. Using reference TRBV11-2 and TRBJ2-2 for the parts outside the CDR3, the full variable domain is EAGVAQSPRYKIIEKRQSVAFWCNPISGHATLYWYQQILGQGPKLLIQFQNNGVVDDSQLPKDRFSAERLKGVDSTLKIQPAKLEDSAVYLCASSSGLAVTYGKELFFGEGSRLTVL.